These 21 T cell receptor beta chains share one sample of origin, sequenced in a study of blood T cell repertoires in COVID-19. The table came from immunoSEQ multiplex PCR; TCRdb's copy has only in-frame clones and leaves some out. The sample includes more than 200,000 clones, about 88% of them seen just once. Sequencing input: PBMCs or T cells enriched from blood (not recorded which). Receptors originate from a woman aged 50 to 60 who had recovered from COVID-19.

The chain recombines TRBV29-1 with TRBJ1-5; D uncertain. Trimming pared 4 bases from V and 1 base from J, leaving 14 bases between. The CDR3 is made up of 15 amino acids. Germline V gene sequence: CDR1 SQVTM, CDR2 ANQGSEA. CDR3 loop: CSVVASGESNQPQHF. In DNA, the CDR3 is TGCAGCGTTGTGGCCAGCGGGGAGAGCAATCAGCCCCAGCATTTT.

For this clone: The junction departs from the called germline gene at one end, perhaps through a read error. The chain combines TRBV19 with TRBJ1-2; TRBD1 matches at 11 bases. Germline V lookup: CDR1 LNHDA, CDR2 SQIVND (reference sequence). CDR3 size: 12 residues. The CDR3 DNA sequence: TGTGCCAGTAACCCCGGACAGGGGGCGCCGAAATTC. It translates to CASNPGQGAPKF.

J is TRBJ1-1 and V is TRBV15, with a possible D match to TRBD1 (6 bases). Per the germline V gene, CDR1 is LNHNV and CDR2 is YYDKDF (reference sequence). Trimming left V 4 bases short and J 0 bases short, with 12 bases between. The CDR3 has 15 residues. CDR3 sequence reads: CATSTRTVLNTEAFF. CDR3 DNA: TGTGCCACCAGCACAAGGACAGTCCTGAACACTGAAGCTTTCTTT.

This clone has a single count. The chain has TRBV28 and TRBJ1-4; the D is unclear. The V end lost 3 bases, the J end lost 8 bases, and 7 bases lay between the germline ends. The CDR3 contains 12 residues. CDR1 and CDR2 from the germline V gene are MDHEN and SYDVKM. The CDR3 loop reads CASSLVGEKLFF. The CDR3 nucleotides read TGTGCCAGCAGTTTGGTTGGCGAAAAACTGTTTTTT.

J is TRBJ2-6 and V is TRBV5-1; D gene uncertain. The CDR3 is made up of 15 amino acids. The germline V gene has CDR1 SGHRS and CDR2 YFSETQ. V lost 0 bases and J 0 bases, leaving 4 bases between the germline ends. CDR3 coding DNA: TGCGCCAGCAGCTTGGCAGTCTCTGGGGCCAACGTCCTGACTTTC. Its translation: CASSLAVSGANVLTF.

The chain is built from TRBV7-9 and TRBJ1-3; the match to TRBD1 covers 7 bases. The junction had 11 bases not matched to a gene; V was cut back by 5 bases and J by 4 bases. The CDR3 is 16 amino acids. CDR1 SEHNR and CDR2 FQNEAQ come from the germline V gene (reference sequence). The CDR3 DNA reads TGTGCCAGCAGCCCTCGAACAGGGGCCGCAGGAAACACCATATATTTT. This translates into CASSPRTGAAGNTIYF.

The chain's CDR3 is CASSPGEGLDIQYF. CDR3 sequence (DNA): TGTGCCAGCTCACCGGGGGAGGGTCTCGACATTCAGTACTTC. The genes are TRBV18 and TRBJ2-4, with TRBD2 matching 7 bases. Unmatched junction bases numbered 7, after V lost 3 bases and J lost 8 bases. The CDR3 has 14 residues. Germline V gene sequence: CDR1 KGHSH, CDR2 LQKENI.

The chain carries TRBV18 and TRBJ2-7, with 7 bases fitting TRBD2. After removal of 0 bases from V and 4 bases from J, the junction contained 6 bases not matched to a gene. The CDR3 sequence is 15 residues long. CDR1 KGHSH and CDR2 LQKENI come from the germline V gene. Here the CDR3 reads CASSPPVRGTYEQYF. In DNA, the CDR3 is TGTGCCAGCTCACCACCGGTGCGGGGGACGTACGAGCAGTACTTC. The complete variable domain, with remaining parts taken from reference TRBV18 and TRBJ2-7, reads NAGVMQNPRHLVRRRGQEARLRCSPMKGHSHVYWYRQLPEEGLKFMVYLQKENIIDESGMPKERFSAEFPKEGPSILRIQQVVRGDSAAYFCASSPPVRGTYEQYFGPGTRLTVT.

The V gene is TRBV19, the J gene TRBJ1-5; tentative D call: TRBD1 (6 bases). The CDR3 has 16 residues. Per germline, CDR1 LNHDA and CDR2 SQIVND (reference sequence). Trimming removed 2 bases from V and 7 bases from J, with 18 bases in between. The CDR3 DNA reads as TGTGCCAGTAGTATACAGACAGGCTCTCATGGACAGCCCCAGCATTTT. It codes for CASSIQTGSHGQPQHF.

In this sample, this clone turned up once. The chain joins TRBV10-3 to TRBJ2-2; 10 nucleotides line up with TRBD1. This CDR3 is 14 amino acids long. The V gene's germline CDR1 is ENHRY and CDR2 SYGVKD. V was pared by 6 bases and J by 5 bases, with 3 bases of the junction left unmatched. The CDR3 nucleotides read TGTGCCATCAGCGACAGGGGGCAGACCGGGGAGCTGTTTTTT. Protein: CAISDRGQTGELFF.

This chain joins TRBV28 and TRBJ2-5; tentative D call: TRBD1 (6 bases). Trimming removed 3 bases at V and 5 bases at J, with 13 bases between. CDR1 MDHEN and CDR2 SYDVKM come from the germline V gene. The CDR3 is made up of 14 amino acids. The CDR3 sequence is CASSFLGARETQYF. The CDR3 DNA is TGTGCCAGCAGTTTTTTGGGGGCGCGGGAGACCCAGTACTTC. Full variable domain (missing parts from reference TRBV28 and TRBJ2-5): DVKVTQSSRYLVKRTGEKVFLECVQDMDHENMFWYRQDPGLGLRLIYFSYDVKMKEKGDIPEGYSVSREKKERFSLILESASTNQTSMYLCASSFLGARETQYFGPGTRLLVL.

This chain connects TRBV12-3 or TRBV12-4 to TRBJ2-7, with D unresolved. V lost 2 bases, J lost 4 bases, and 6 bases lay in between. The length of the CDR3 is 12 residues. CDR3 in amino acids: CASSLSGYEQYF. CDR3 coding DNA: TGTGCCAGCAGTTTATCCGGGTACGAGCAGTACTTC.

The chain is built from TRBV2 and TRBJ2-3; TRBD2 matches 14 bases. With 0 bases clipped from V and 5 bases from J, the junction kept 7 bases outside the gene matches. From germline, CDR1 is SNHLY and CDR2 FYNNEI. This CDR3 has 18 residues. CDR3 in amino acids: CASSEAGGLAGVVDTQYF. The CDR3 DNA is TGTGCCAGCAGTGAAGCAGGGGGACTAGCGGGAGTCGTAGATACGCAGTATTTT.

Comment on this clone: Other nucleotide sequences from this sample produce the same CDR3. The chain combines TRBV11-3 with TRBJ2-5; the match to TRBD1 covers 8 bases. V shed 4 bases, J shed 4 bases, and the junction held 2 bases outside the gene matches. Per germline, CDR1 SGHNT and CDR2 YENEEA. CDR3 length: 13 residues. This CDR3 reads CASSSDRGETQYF. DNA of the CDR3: TGTGCCAGCAGCTCCGACAGGGGAGAGACCCAGTACTTC.

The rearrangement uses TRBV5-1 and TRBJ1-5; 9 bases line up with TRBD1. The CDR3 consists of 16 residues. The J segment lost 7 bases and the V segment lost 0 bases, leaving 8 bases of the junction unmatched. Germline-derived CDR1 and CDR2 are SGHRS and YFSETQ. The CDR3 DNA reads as TGCGCCAGCAGCTTGGCGCCCCGGGACAGGGACCAGCCCCAGCATTTT. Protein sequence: CASSLAPRDRDQPQHF.

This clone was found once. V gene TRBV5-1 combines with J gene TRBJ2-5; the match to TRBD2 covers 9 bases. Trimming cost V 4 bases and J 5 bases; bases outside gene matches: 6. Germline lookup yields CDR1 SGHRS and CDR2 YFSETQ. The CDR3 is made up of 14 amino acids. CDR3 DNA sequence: TGCGCCAGCAGCCCGAGGACTAGCGATGAGACCCAGTACTTC. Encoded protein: CASSPRTSDETQYF.

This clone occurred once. The CDR3 sequence: CASSLSGTWGYEQYF. CDR3 nucleotide sequence: TGTGCCAGCAGCTTAAGCGGGACTTGGGGGTACGAGCAGTACTTC. The V and J genes are TRBV27 and TRBJ2-7; 7 bases fit TRBD2. The CDR3 spans 15 residues. CDR1 is MNHEY, CDR2 SMNVEV, per germline (reference sequence). V lost 6 bases and J lost 4; bases outside the gene matches: 12.

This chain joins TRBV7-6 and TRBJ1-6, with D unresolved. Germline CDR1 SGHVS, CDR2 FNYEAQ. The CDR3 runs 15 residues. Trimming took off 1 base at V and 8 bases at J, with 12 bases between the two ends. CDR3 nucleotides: TGTGCCAGCAGCTTAGTGGGAGTTGGGGATTCACCCCTCCACTTT. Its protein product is CASSLVGVGDSPLHF.

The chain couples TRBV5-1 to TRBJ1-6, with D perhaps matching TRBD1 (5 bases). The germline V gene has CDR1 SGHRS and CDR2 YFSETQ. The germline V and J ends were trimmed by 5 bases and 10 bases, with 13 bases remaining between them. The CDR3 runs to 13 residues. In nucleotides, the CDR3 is TGCGCCAGCAGGGGGCCGGTGGAATCACCCCTCCACTTT. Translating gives CASRGPVESPLHF.

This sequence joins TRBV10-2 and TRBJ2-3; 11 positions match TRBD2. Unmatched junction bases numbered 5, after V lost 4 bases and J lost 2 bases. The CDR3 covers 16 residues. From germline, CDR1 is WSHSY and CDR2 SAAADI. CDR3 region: CASSALAGALTDTQYF. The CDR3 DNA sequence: TGCGCCAGCAGTGCACTAGCGGGGGCACTCACAGATACGCAGTATTTT.

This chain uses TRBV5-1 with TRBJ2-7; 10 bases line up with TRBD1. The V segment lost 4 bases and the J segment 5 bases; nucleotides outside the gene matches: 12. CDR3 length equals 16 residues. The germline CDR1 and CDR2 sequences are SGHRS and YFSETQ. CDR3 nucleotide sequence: TGCGCCAGCAGCAGTGTGGGGGTGGGGACAGGGGACGAGCAGTACTTC. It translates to CASSSVGVGTGDEQYF. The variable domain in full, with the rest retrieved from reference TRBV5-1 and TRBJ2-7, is KAGVTQTPRYLIKTRGQQVTLSCSPISGHRSVSWYQQTPGQGLQFLFEYFSETQRNKGNFPGRFSGRQFSNSRSEMNVSTLELGDSALYLCASSSVGVGTGDEQYFGPGTRLTVT.